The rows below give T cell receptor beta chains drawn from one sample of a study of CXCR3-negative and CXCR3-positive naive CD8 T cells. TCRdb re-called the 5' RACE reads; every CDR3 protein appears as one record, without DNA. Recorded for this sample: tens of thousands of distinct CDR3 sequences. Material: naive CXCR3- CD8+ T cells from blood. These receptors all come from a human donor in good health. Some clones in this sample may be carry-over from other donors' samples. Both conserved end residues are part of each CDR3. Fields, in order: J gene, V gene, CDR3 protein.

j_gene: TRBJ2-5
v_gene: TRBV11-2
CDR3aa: CASSFRGLIETQYF

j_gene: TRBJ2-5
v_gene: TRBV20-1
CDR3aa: CSARALDGETQYF

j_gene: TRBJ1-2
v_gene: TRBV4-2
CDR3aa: CASSQGLMTGYTF

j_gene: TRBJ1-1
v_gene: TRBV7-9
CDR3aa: CASSPRDRGHNTEAFF

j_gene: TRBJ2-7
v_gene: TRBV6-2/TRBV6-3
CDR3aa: CASSYPIYYEQYF

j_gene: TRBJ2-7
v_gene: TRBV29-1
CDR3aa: CSVGVDRTPIYEQYF

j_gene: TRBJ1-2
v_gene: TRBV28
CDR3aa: CASSLVLDNSSPGFAYGYTF

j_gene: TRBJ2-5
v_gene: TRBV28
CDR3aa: CASSFLEIQGETQYF

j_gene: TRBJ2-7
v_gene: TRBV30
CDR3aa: CAWGFTAAGSEQYF

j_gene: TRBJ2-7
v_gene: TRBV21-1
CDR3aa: CASSKARTGSGEQYF

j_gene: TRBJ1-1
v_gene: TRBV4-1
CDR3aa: CASSHSTTGTDTEAFF

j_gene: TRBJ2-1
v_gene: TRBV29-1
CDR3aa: CSVAPRRGDFINEQFF

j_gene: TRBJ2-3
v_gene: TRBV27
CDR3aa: CASSLYSLWDTQYF

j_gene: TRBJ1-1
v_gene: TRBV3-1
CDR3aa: CASSPGRDRGPHTEAFF

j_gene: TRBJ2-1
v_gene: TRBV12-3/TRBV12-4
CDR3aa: CASSPTAQKEKQFF

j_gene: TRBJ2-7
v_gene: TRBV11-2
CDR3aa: CASSPVGGAVYEQYF

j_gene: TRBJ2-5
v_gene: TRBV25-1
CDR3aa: CASSELSHSMSETQYF

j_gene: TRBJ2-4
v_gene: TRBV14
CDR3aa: CASSQGPEGIAKNIQYF

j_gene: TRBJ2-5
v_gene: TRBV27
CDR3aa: CASSLRGGLETQYF

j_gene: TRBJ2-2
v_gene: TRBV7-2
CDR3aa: CASSLGRNTGELFF

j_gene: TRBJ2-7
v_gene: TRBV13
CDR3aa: CASRGLAGQNSYEQYF

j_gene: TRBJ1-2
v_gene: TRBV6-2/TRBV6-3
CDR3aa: CASNSGQGAFGYTF

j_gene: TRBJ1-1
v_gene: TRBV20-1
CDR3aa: CSAREFEGLIEAFF

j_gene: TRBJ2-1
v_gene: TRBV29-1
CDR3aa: CSVVFIIYDYNEQFF

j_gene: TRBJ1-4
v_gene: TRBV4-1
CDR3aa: CASSPQPGTANEKLFF

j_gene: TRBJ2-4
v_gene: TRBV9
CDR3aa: CANSASPARRNIQYF

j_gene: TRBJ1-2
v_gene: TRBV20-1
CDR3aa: CSARDDRGQSYGYTF

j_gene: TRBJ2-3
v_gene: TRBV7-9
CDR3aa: CASSPGTGWLTDTQYF

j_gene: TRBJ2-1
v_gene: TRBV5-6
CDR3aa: CASSPRGEDNEQFF

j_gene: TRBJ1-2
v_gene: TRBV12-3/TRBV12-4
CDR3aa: CASSFGGYDGYTF

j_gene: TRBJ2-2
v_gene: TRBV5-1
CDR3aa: CASSLAEGLINTGELFF

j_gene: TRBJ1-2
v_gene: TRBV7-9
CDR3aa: CASSYGGTGTEGYTF

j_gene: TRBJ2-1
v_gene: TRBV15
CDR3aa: CATRGQGVNEQFF

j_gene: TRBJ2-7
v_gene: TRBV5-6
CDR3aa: CASSWALEGSYEQYF

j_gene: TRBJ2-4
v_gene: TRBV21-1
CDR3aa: CASNNGPRDRGPLAKNIQYF